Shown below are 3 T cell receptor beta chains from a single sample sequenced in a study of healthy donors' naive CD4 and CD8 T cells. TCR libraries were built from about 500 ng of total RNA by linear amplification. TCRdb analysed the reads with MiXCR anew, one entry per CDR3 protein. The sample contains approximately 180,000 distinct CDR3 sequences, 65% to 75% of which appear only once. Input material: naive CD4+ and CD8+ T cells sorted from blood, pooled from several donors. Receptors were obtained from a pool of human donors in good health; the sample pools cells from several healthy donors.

The CDR3 DNA sequence: TGTGCCAGCAGCCGCGAGGACAGGGTGACTTTCTTT. It is translated as CASSREDRVTFF. This chain connects TRBV6-5 to TRBJ1-1, with 8 bases fitting TRBD1. This CDR3 is built from 12 residues. Unmatched junction bases numbered 9, after V lost 6 bases and J lost 12 bases. Germline V gene data show CDR1 as MNHEY and CDR2 as SVGAGI.

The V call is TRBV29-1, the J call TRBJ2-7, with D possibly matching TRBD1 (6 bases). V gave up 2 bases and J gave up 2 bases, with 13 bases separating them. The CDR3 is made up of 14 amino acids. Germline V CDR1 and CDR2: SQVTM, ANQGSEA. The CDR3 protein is CSVEITGNPYEQYF. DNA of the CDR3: TGCAGCGTTGAAATTACAGGGAATCCCTACGAGCAGTACTTC.

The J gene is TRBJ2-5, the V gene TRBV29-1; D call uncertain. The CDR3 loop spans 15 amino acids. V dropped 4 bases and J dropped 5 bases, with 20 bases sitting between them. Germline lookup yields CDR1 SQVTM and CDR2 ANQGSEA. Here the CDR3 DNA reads TGCAGCGTTGTCCTGGGTTTGAGTGTGCGGGAGACCCAGTACTTC. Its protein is CSVVLGLSVRETQYF.